This entry lists 32 T cell receptor beta chains sequenced from one sample in a study of blood T cell repertoires in COVID-19. This table comes from immunoSEQ multiplex PCR, and its TCRdb copy is limited to in-frame clones, with some not included. The sample comprises 500,000 or so clones, around 90% of which are singletons, and about 0.75% rests with the top ten. The sequenced sample consisted of PBMCs or T cells enriched from blood (not recorded which). These receptors all come from a woman younger than 30 who had recovered from COVID-19.

This clone turned up a few times. CDR3 bases: TGTGCCAGCAGTTCGCTCACGGGGGGACATTGGGGCTACACCTTC. Translated, it gives CASSSLTGGHWGYTF. The genes are TRBV28 and TRBJ1-2; D is perhaps TRBD1 (6 bases). This CDR3 region has 15 residues. Trimming pared 4 bases from V and 8 bases from J, leaving 20 bases between. Germline V gene sequence: CDR1 MDHEN, CDR2 SYDVKM.

The chain uses TRBV10-2 and TRBJ2-5, with TRBD1 as a possible D gene (5 bases). This CDR3 region has 14 residues. Germline V gene sequence: CDR1 WSHSY, CDR2 SAAADI. Trimming cost V 5 bases and J 7 bases, with 17 bases left between them. Written as DNA, the CDR3 is TGCGCCAGCAGTCATGGGGCCCAAACGGGGACCCAGTACTTC. Amino acids: CASSHGAQTGTQYF.

The chain joins TRBV6-6 to TRBJ2-1; D may be TRBD1 (6 bases). Trimming stripped 5 bases from V and 4 bases from J, with 15 bases between. The germline V gene encodes CDR1 MNHNY and CDR2 SVGAGI (reference sequence). CDR3 length equals 15 residues. The chain's CDR3 is CASSPPRGGYNEQFF. CDR3 nucleotides: TGTGCCAGCAGTCCCCCTAGAGGGGGTTACAATGAGCAGTTCTTC.

This clone was seen only once. The chain is built from TRBV3-1 (or the pseudogene TRBV3-2) and TRBJ2-5; TRBD1 agrees at 12 bases. The V and J ends lost 1 base and 5 bases, in that order; junction bases with no gene match: 11. This CDR3 contains 18 residues. Germline V CDR1 and CDR2: LGHDT, YNNKEL (reference sequence). The CDR3 region has the DNA TGTGCCAGCAGCCAAGTCAGGGACAGGGGGCACGTCGGGGAGACCCAGTACTTC. Protein product: CASSQVRDRGHVGETQYF.

The chain has TRBV5-4 and TRBJ2-1; D is unclear. Germline values: CDR1 SGHNT, CDR2 YYREEE (reference sequence). CDR3 size: 12 residues. V was trimmed by 0 bases and J by 6 bases, leaving 4 bases between them. The CDR3 is CASSLDGNEQFF. In nucleotides, the CDR3 is TGTGCCAGCAGCTTGGACGGCAATGAGCAGTTCTTC. Using reference TRBV5-4 and TRBJ2-1 for the parts outside the CDR3, the full variable domain is ETGVTQSPTHLIKTRGQQVTLRCSSQSGHNTVSWYQQALGQGPQFIFQYYREEENGRGNFPPRFSGLQFPNYSSELNVNALELDDSALYLCASSLDGNEQFFGPGTRLTVL.

This clone was recorded once. The CDR3 here is CASSVAATYEQYF. The CDR3 bases are TGTGCCAGCAGCGTAGCTGCGACTTACGAGCAGTACTTC. This rearrangement joins TRBV9 to TRBJ2-7; D is undetermined. The CDR3 is 13 amino acids. Germline CDR1 SGDLS, CDR2 YYNGEE. V lost 0 bases and J 4 bases, leaving 8 bases between the germline ends.

V usage is TRBV14 and J usage is TRBJ2-3, with TRBD2 matching over 9 bases. The CDR3 sequence is 15 residues long. Germline CDR1 SGHDN, CDR2 FVKESK. The V and J ends lost 3 bases and 6 bases, in that order; junction bases with no gene match: 7. This CDR3 is CASSQTSGGRDTQYF. As DNA, the CDR3 is TGTGCCAGCAGCCAGACGAGCGGGGGGCGGGATACGCAGTATTTT.

This chain uses TRBV3-1 (or the pseudogene TRBV3-2) with TRBJ1-5, with D perhaps TRBD1 (5 bases). Trimming shortened V by 6 bases and J by 1 base, and 10 bases separated the two germline ends. There are 14 residues in the CDR3. CDR1 is LGHDT, CDR2 YNNKEL, per germline (reference sequence). This CDR3 is CASRPSGSNQPQHF. In nucleotides, the CDR3 is TGTGCCAGCAGACCCTCAGGGAGCAATCAGCCCCAGCATTTT.

This clone was counted at least ten times. CDR3 loop: CASRLEIMNTEAFF. Here the CDR3 DNA reads TGTGCCAGCCGGTTAGAGATTATGAACACTGAAGCTTTCTTT. The chain recombines TRBV5-4 with TRBJ1-1, with no clear D. V lost 7 bases, J lost 0 bases, and 13 bases lay in between. Per the germline V gene, CDR1 is SGHNT and CDR2 is YYREEE (reference sequence). The CDR3 is 14 amino acids.

The chain recombines TRBV30 with TRBJ1-1; D may be TRBD1 (5 bases). This CDR3 has 15 residues. Germline CDR1 is GTSNPN and CDR2 is SVGIG (reference sequence). Trimming left V 3 bases short and J 5 bases short, with 19 bases between. The CDR3 DNA reads TGTGCCTGGAGGCCCCCCCCCTTAGGGGTTACTGAAGCTTTCTTT. It is translated as CAWRPPPLGVTEAFF.

This chain connects TRBV2 to TRBJ2-1, with 9 positions matching TRBD1. CDR3 length equals 17 residues. Losses at the gene ends were 3 bases for V and 5 bases for J; bases not matched to a gene: 11. CDR1 and CDR2 (germline): SNHLY, FYNNEI. The CDR3 DNA reads as TGTGCCAGCAGTGATGGACAGGGGAAGATTATTGACAATGAGCAGTTCTTC. This sequence encodes CASSDGQGKIIDNEQFF.

This clone was recorded a few times. The chain employs TRBV2 and TRBJ1-1, with unresolved D. V lost 5 bases, J lost 1 base, and 14 bases lay in between. This CDR3 contains 15 residues. CDR1 is SNHLY and CDR2 is FYNNEI in the germline V gene. The CDR3 DNA follows: TGTGCCAGCAGTCCTTATCCCGACACGAACACTGAAGCTTTCTTT. Translated: CASSPYPDTNTEAFF.

CDR3 in amino acids: CASRTDWVTNTEAFF. The CDR3 DNA follows: TGCGCCAGCAGGACAGACTGGGTAACCAACACTGAAGCTTTCTTT. This rearrangement joins TRBV5-1 to TRBJ1-1; weak D call: TRBD1 (5 bases). There are 15 residues in the CDR3. The V gene lost 5 bases and the J gene lost 2 bases, with 16 bases spanning the gap. CDR1 and CDR2 from the germline V gene are SGHRS and YFSETQ. The variable domain in full, completed from reference TRBV5-1 and TRBJ1-1, reads KAGVTQTPRYLIKTRGQQVTLSCSPISGHRSVSWYQQTPGQGLQFLFEYFSETQRNKGNFPGRFSGRQFSNSRSEMNVSTLELGDSALYLCASRTDWVTNTEAFFGQGTRLTVV.

V is TRBV11-2 and J is TRBJ2-7; 8 positions agree with TRBD2. The J segment lost 0 bases and the V segment lost 1 base, leaving 2 bases of the junction unmatched. The germline CDR1 and CDR2 sequences are SGHAT and FQNNGV. There are 15 residues in the CDR3. The CDR3, as DNA: TGTGCCAGCAGCTTAGGGACTAGCCCCTCCTACGAGCAGTACTTC. Its protein is CASSLGTSPSYEQYF. Drawing the rest from reference TRBV11-2 and TRBJ2-7, the complete variable domain is EAGVAQSPRYKIIEKRQSVAFWCNPISGHATLYWYQQILGQGPKLLIQFQNNGVVDDSQLPKDRFSAERLKGVDSTLKIQPAKLEDSAVYLCASSLGTSPSYEQYFGPGTRLTVT.

This clone was found a few times. The CDR3 spells CSVESDREQAFF. The CDR3 bases are TGCAGCGTTGAGAGCGACAGGGAGCAAGCTTTCTTT. The V call is TRBV29-1, the J call TRBJ1-1, with 7 bases fitting TRBD1. Germline V lookup: CDR1 SQVTM, CDR2 ANQGSEA. The V and J ends lost 3 bases and 9 bases, in that order; junction bases with no gene match: 7. This CDR3 has 12 residues.

The V call is TRBV5-6, the J call TRBJ1-5; possible D gene TRBD1, 5 bases. V lost 4 bases and J 5 bases, leaving 7 bases between the germline ends. CDR3 size: 12 residues. Germline loops: CDR1 SGHDT, CDR2 YYEEEE. The CDR3 is CASSLGDQPQHF. The CDR3 bases are TGTGCCAGCAGCCTAGGGGATCAGCCCCAGCATTTT. Full variable domain (remainder filled in from reference TRBV5-6 and TRBJ1-5): DAGVTQSPTHLIKTRGQQVTLRCSPKSGHDTVSWYQQALGQGPQFIFQYYEEEERQRGNFPDRFSGHQFPNYSSELNVNALLLGDSALYLCASSLGDQPQHFGDGTRLSIL.

This sequence joins TRBV27 and TRBJ2-5, with 10 positions matching TRBD2. The J segment lost 5 bases and the V segment lost 1 base, leaving 7 bases of the junction unmatched. Germline V gives CDR1 MNHEY, CDR2 SMNVEV (reference sequence). The CDR3 extends over 16 amino acids. CDR3 amino acids: CASSLFQRGGRETQYF. DNA of the CDR3: TGTGCCAGCAGTTTATTTCAGCGGGGGGGCCGGGAGACCCAGTACTTC.

The sample holds a few counts of this clone. This chain connects TRBV18 to TRBJ1-1; no reliable D call. This CDR3 comprises 13 residues. CDR1 is KGHSH and CDR2 is LQKENI in the germline V gene. The V gene lost 3 bases and the J gene lost 4 bases, with 9 bases spanning the gap. The CDR3 reads CASSPYESTEAFF. The DNA of the CDR3 is TGTGCCAGCTCACCTTACGAGAGCACTGAAGCTTTCTTT.

The chain joins TRBV18 to TRBJ1-3; no clear D. V was pared by 4 bases and J by 7 bases, with 20 bases between. CDR3 length: 16 amino acids. Looked up from germline, CDR1 is KGHSH and CDR2 is LQKENI. The CDR3 region has the DNA TGTGCCAGCTCACTCGACGGACCCCGAGGGAGGAACACCATATATTTT. It yields the protein CASSLDGPRGRNTIYF.

V is TRBV25-1 and J is TRBJ2-3, with TRBD2 matching 9 bases. CDR3 size: 15 residues. V shed 4 bases, J shed 2 bases, and the junction held 4 bases outside the gene matches. Germline V gene data show CDR1 as MGHDK and CDR2 as SYGVNS. The CDR3 spells CASSVRLADTDTQYF. CDR3 DNA: TGTGCCAGCAGTGTCCGACTAGCGGACACAGATACGCAGTATTTT.

V is TRBV6-5 and J is TRBJ2-3; 9 bases line up with TRBD1. J was trimmed by 3 bases and V by 6 bases; bases with no gene match: 7. This CDR3 has 15 residues. Per germline, CDR1 MNHEY and CDR2 SVGAGI. The CDR3 DNA reads as TGTGCCAGCAGAACGACAGGGGGGGAGACAGATACGCAGTATTTT. The encoded protein is CASRTTGGETDTQYF.

The gene calls are TRBV29-1 and TRBJ2-1; weak D call: TRBD1 (6 bases). The CDR3 sequence is 15 residues long. V gave up 1 base and J gave up 0 bases, with 10 bases separating them. CDR1 is SQVTM and CDR2 is ANQGSEA in the germline V gene. CDR3 amino acids: CSVEVARGSYNEQFF. DNA for the CDR3: TGCAGCGTTGAAGTGGCCAGGGGCTCCTACAATGAGCAGTTCTTC.

The chain joins TRBV15 to TRBJ2-1; 9 bases are shared with TRBD1. Germline CDR1 reads LNHNV; CDR2 reads YYDKDF (reference sequence). J was trimmed by 7 bases and V by 1 base; bases with no gene match: 5. The CDR3 covers 15 residues. CDR3 sequence reads: CATSRGGTGQNEQFF. The CDR3 nucleotides are TGTGCCACCAGCAGAGGGGGGACAGGGCAAAATGAGCAGTTCTTC.

The V call is TRBV5-4, the J call TRBJ2-7, with D maybe TRBD1 (7 bases). V was trimmed by 3 bases and J by 3 bases, leaving 16 bases between them. CDR1 and CDR2 from the germline V gene are SGHNT and YYREEE (reference sequence). The CDR3 length is 15 residues. In nucleotides, the CDR3 is TGTGCCAGCAGCTCTGACAGGGACTCTTTCTACGAGCAGTACTTC. Amino acids: CASSSDRDSFYEQYF. The entire variable domain, with the rest obtained from reference TRBV5-4 and TRBJ2-7, is as follows: ETGVTQSPTHLIKTRGQQVTLRCSSQSGHNTVSWYQQALGQGPQFIFQYYREEENGRGNFPPRFSGLQFPNYSSELNVNALELDDSALYLCASSSDRDSFYEQYFGPGTRLTVT.

This chain links TRBV4-1 with TRBJ2-3; D is perhaps TRBD1 (6 bases). Germline CDR1 and CDR2: MGHRA and YSYEKL. The length of the CDR3 is 17 residues. Trimming took off 7 bases at V and 4 bases at J, with 24 bases between the two ends. The DNA of the CDR3 is TGCGCCAGCACCCCGTACCCTTTAAGGACAGTTCCAGATACGCAGTATTTT. Translated: CASTPYPLRTVPDTQYF.

The V gene is TRBV30, the J gene TRBJ1-3; D is ambiguous. The V gene lost 4 bases and the J gene lost 0 bases, with 10 bases spanning the gap. The length of the CDR3 is 14 residues. CDR1 is GTSNPN and CDR2 is SVGIG in the germline V gene (reference sequence). The CDR3 region is CAWKMSASGNTIYF. Written as DNA, the CDR3 is TGTGCCTGGAAAATGAGTGCCTCTGGAAACACCATATATTTT.

V usage is TRBV7-6 and J usage is TRBJ2-2; D ambiguous. Per the germline V gene, CDR1 is SGHVS and CDR2 is FNYEAQ. Trimming left V 0 bases short and J 2 bases short, with 10 bases between. The CDR3 loop spans 16 amino acids. The CDR3 bases are TGTGCCAGCAGCTTAGCGCGGCCACTAAACACCGGGGAGCTGTTTTTT. It specifies CASSLARPLNTGELFF.

This chain joins TRBV18 and TRBJ2-3; D remains ambiguous. Germline CDR1 and CDR2: KGHSH and LQKENI. The CDR3 extends over 15 amino acids. Trimming stripped 6 bases from V and 6 bases from J, with 19 bases between. The CDR3 spells CASSPESPRSDTQYF. The DNA of the CDR3 is TGTGCCAGCTCTCCCGAATCACCTCGGTCCGATACGCAGTATTTT.

The chain uses TRBV16 and TRBJ1-3; D is perhaps TRBD1 (5 bases). CDR3 size: 15 residues. Germline V gene lookup returns CDR1 KGHSY and CDR2 FQNENV. Trimming shortened V by 4 bases and J by 0 bases, and 10 bases separated the two germline ends. The CDR3 loop is CASSPDILSGNTIYF. The CDR3 coding sequence is TGTGCCAGCAGCCCGGACATTCTCTCTGGAAACACCATATATTTT.

This chain connects TRBV9 to TRBJ2-2, with 7 bases lining up with TRBD2. Per germline, CDR1 SGDLS and CDR2 YYNGEE. Trimming at V came to 6 bases and at J to 1 base, leaving 6 bases not matched to a gene. This CDR3 has 15 amino acids. CDR3: CASTATGGNTGELFF. For the CDR3, the DNA is TGTGCCAGCACCGCAACGGGGGGGAACACCGGGGAGCTGTTTTTT. Complete variable domain (other parts from reference TRBV9 and TRBJ2-2): DSGVTQTPKHLITATGQRVTLRCSPRSGDLSVYWYQQSLDQGLQFLIQYYNGEERAKGNILERFSAQQFPDLHSELNLSSLELGDSALYFCASTATGGNTGELFFGEGSRLTVL.

The V and J genes are TRBV9 and TRBJ1-2; 9 bases align to TRBD1. Germline V gene lookup returns CDR1 SGDLS and CDR2 YYNGEE. Trimming cost V 3 bases and J 7 bases; bases outside gene matches: 13. The CDR3 is 16 amino acids. The CDR3 nucleotides read TGTGCCAGCAGCGCCTACCCTGGACAGGGGTACGTTGGCTACACCTTC. Protein product: CASSAYPGQGYVGYTF.

The DNA for the CDR3 is TGTGCCAGCAGCTTAAGGGGGCGCGTGAGCTCCTATAATTCACCCCTCCACTTT. Translated, it gives CASSLRGRVSSYNSPLHF. The rearrangement links TRBV7-8 to TRBJ1-6; 7 bases are shared with TRBD1. Germline V lookup: CDR1 SGHVS, CDR2 FQNEAQ. The CDR3 sequence is 18 residues long. V lost 2 bases and J lost 0; bases outside the gene matches: 7.